This TCR beta chain was recovered during a study of T cells after yellow fever vaccination. Overall study: Preparing low-cell-number fractions relied on SMART-Seq v4 Ultra Low Input.

Comment on this clonotype: Its target is not known.

TCR cDNA, made by 5'RACE template switching, carried an added universal primer site and UMIs. TCRdb called the 5' RACE reads again in MiXCR, with one record for every CDR3 protein. In the table there are under 550,000 distinct CDR3 sequences, 21% of which are singletons. V dropped 2 bases and J dropped 2 bases, with 9 bases sitting between them. The CDR3 runs 14 residues. Germline V gene sequence: CDR1 SEHNR, CDR2 FQNEAQ (reference sequence). Study-wide results and caveats: Just a small share of clonotypes turned up in the CD4 compartment as well as the CD8 compartment. Weaker overall, the secondary response nonetheless peaked faster (day 5 versus 15).

The V and J genes are TRBV7-9 and TRBJ1-1; D is ambiguous. The material sequenced was PBMCs, taken 20 to 25 days after the first yellow fever vaccination. This receptor was obtained from a man younger than 35 who received the YFV17D yellow fever vaccine. CDR3 sequence: CASSLLSANTEAFF. CDR3 DNA: TGTGCCAGCAGCTTACTGTCAGCTAACACTGAAGCTTTCTTT.